The 30 T cell receptor beta chains below all came from one sample that was sequenced in a study of early T cells in non-severe SARS-CoV-2 infection. Each CDR3 protein is one row after TCRdb ran MiXCR on the 5' RACE reads. The profile covers roughly 51,000 distinct CDR3 sequences, with approximately 6% appearing a single time and 3.5% to 4% taken by the ten largest. Sequenced: whole blood. Every receptor here comes from an adult who was a healthcare worker with PCR-confirmed SARS-CoV-2 infection or an uninfected control (not recorded which).

This clonotype was picked up many times. J is TRBJ2-3 and V is TRBV11-1; D perhaps matches TRBD2 (5 bases). The CDR3 totals 16 residues. Trimming pared 1 base from V and 4 bases from J, leaving 15 bases between. Germline CDR1 SGHAT, CDR2 FQDESV (reference sequence). Here the CDR3 reads CASSLGGPPWADTQYF. Written as DNA, the CDR3 is TGTGCCAGCAGCTTAGGAGGGCCACCTTGGGCAGATACGCAGTATTTT.

This clonotype was detected only a few times. The rearrangement uses TRBV5-4 and TRBJ1-2; D unclear. This CDR3 has 11 residues. The germline V and J ends were trimmed by 4 bases and 7 bases, with 8 bases remaining between them. Per the germline V gene, CDR1 is SGHNT and CDR2 is YYREEE (reference sequence). CDR3 nucleotide sequence: TGTGCCAGCAGCCTTGACGTTGGCTACACCTTC. Protein product: CASSLDVGYTF.

This clonotype was seen at least ten times. The chain is built from TRBV19 and TRBJ2-2; D is unresolved. The ends were cut back, 2 bases at V and 2 bases at J, with 6 bases in the middle. CDR3 length: 14 residues. The germline V gene has CDR1 LNHDA and CDR2 SQIVND (reference sequence). The CDR3 protein is CASSIPYNTGELFF. The CDR3 DNA is TGTGCCAGTAGTATACCCTATAACACCGGGGAGCTGTTTTTT.

This clonotype has a count of ten or more. The rearrangement links TRBV6-5 to TRBJ1-5, with 10 nucleotides matching TRBD1. Germline loops: CDR1 MNHEY, CDR2 SVGAGI. The V and J ends lost 6 bases and 2 bases, in that order; junction bases with no gene match: 7. The CDR3 totals 16 residues. CDR3 region: CASRRTTGGGNQPQHF. CDR3 DNA sequence: TGTGCCAGCAGACGCACGACAGGGGGCGGCAATCAGCCCCAGCATTTT.

In its sample, this clonotype was seen many times. The V and J genes are TRBV7-9 and TRBJ2-7; D gene uncertain. In germline, CDR1 is SEHNR, CDR2 FQNEAQ (reference sequence). The CDR3 is 16 amino acids. The V and J ends lost 5 bases and 0 bases respectively, with 17 bases between them. The CDR3 is CASSPPAALSSYEQYF. CDR3 nucleotides: TGTGCCAGCAGCCCCCCCGCAGCCTTGAGCTCCTACGAGCAGTACTTC.

Ten or more counts support this clonotype. The V gene is TRBV12-3 or TRBV12-4, the J gene TRBJ1-6; D ambiguous. Trimming removed 5 bases from V and 9 bases from J, with 11 bases in between. The CDR3 extends over 13 amino acids. The CDR3 sequence: CASSPTWRSPLHF. CDR3 nucleotides: TGTGCCAGCAGTCCTACATGGCGTTCACCCCTCCACTTT.

This clonotype was detected only a few times. This chain's CDR3 is CSVIKSGQTQYF. The CDR3 DNA follows: TGCAGCGTCATCAAGTCCGGCCAGACCCAGTACTTC. The V gene is TRBV29-1, the J gene TRBJ2-5; D is unclear. The CDR3 is 12 amino acids. Germline CDR1 is SQVTM and CDR2 is ANQGSEA. Trimming cost V 6 bases and J 6 bases, with 14 bases left between them.

V gene TRBV7-6 combines with J gene TRBJ2-5, with D unresolved. The germline V and J ends were trimmed by 5 bases and 0 bases, with 4 bases remaining between them. The CDR3 has 12 residues. Germline loops: CDR1 SGHVS, CDR2 FNYEAQ. The CDR3 nucleotides read TGTGCCAGCAGCGCCAACCAAGAGACCCAGTACTTC. Protein sequence: CASSANQETQYF.

This clonotype turned up a few times. This CDR3 reads CASSLDIQTQYF. The DNA for the CDR3 is TGTGCCAGCAGCTTAGATATACAGACCCAGTACTTC. The chain combines TRBV11-2 with TRBJ2-5; no reliable D call. Trimming removed 0 bases at V and 6 bases at J, with 5 bases between. CDR3 size: 12 residues. Germline V gene sequence: CDR1 SGHAT, CDR2 FQNNGV. Full variable domain (remainder filled in from reference TRBV11-2 and TRBJ2-5): EAGVAQSPRYKIIEKRQSVAFWCNPISGHATLYWYQQILGQGPKLLIQFQNNGVVDDSQLPKDRFSAERLKGVDSTLKIQPAKLEDSAVYLCASSLDIQTQYFGPGTRLLVL.

The gene calls are TRBV18 and TRBJ1-6; D is uncertain. V lost 2 bases, J lost 12 bases, and 14 bases lay in between. Germline loops: CDR1 KGHSH, CDR2 LQKENI. The CDR3 loop spans 14 amino acids. The CDR3 coding sequence is TGTGCCAGCTCACCATATAGTGCGGATCGACCCCTCCACTTT. Protein: CASSPYSADRPLHF.

This clonotype appeared many times. This rearrangement joins TRBV20-1 to TRBJ2-2, with D perhaps TRBD1 (5 bases). The CDR3 length is 14 residues. The germline V gene encodes CDR1 DFQATT and CDR2 SNEGSKA (reference sequence). V was trimmed by 2 bases and J by 1 base, leaving 8 bases between them. The CDR3, as DNA: TGCAGTGCTAGAAGGCAGGGGAACACCGGGGAGCTGTTTTTT. This gives the protein CSARRQGNTGELFF.

At least ten counts were recorded for this clonotype. The V and J genes are TRBV4-3 and TRBJ2-1; 7 bases align to TRBD1. CDR3 length: 19 residues. CDR1 is LGHNA, CDR2 YSLEER, per germline. The V segment lost 0 bases and the J segment 5 bases; nucleotides outside the gene matches: 16. As DNA, the CDR3 is TGCGCCAGCAGCCAAGATCGGGACAGTCACCCTCACCGAAACAATGAGCAGTTCTTC. Amino acid sequence: CASSQDRDSHPHRNNEQFF.

This clonotype has more than one count but fewer than ten. V usage is TRBV11-3 and J usage is TRBJ2-7; a possible D gene is TRBD1 (7 bases). The CDR3 is made up of 14 amino acids. CDR1 and CDR2 from the germline V gene are SGHNT and YENEEA. V was clipped by 5 bases and J by 1 base, with 12 bases between them. CDR3 residues: CASSPGDSSYEQYF. The CDR3 region has the DNA TGTGCCAGCAGCCCGGGGGACAGTTCCTACGAGCAGTACTTC.

The gene calls are TRBV7-3 and TRBJ2-2; 8 bases are a match to TRBD2. Germline loops: CDR1 SGHTA, CDR2 FQGTGA. The CDR3 sequence is 16 residues long. V dropped 2 bases and J dropped 5; count of bases not matched to a gene: 7. The chain's CDR3 is CASSLSQRGMTGELFF. CDR3 nucleotides: TGTGCCAGCAGCTTATCACAGCGGGGGATGACCGGGGAGCTGTTTTTT.

This clonotype was recorded at least ten times. The chain carries TRBV5-1 and TRBJ1-4; unclear D gene. V was cut by 0 bases and J by 3 bases, with 9 bases left in between. The CDR3 is 15 amino acids. From germline, CDR1 is SGHRS and CDR2 YFSETQ. The CDR3 nucleotides read TGCGCCAGCAGCTTGGAGTGGTACCCTAATGAAAAACTGTTTTTT. Its translation is CASSLEWYPNEKLFF.

This clonotype showed up many times. The V and J genes are TRBV10-3 and TRBJ2-1; TRBD2 matches 11 bases. This CDR3 has 14 amino acids. Trimming took 5 bases from V and 6 from J; bases not matched to a gene: 3. Germline values: CDR1 ENHRY, CDR2 SYGVKD. Written as DNA, the CDR3 is TGTGCCATCAGTTCCGGGACTAGCGGCAATGAGCAGTTCTTC. Residues: CAISSGTSGNEQFF.

This clonotype has ten or more counts. The chain recombines TRBV6-2 or TRBV6-3 with TRBJ2-5, with 9 bases matching TRBD2. The germline V gene encodes CDR1 MNHEY and CDR2 SVGEGT. The V gene end was trimmed by 8 bases and the J gene end by 3 bases; junction bases not matched to a gene: 7. This CDR3 contains 14 residues. The DNA for the CDR3 is TGTGCCAGCGCCCTAGCGGGGATAAAAGAGACCCAGTACTTC. It codes for CASALAGIKETQYF.

This clonotype showed up many times. The rearrangement uses TRBV7-9 and TRBJ1-1; D unclear. Looked up from germline, CDR1 is SEHNR and CDR2 is FQNEAQ (reference sequence). The V end was cut by 2 bases, the J end by 1 base, with 5 bases between. The CDR3 totals 13 residues. The CDR3 region has the DNA TGTGCCAGCAGCTTAACGAGGAACACTGAAGCTTTCTTT. Protein: CASSLTRNTEAFF.

The chain employs TRBV14 and TRBJ2-5, with TRBD2 identical over 7 bases. This CDR3 contains 15 residues. V shed 4 bases and J 5 bases; nucleotides not matched to a gene: 10. Germline lookup yields CDR1 SGHDN and CDR2 FVKESK. CDR3 DNA sequence: TGTGCCAGCAGCCGAGCGGGACTCCCCACGGAGACCCAGTACTTC. It yields the protein CASSRAGLPTETQYF.

This clonotype was seen repeatedly, ten times or more. V and J are TRBV3-1 and TRBJ2-2; D is unresolved. The CDR3 has 12 residues. The germline V gene has CDR1 LGHDT and CDR2 YNNKEL (reference sequence). The V end was cut by 1 base, the J end by 8 bases, with 5 bases between. This CDR3 is CASSQGAGELFF. The DNA of the CDR3 is TGTGCCAGCAGCCAAGGCGCTGGGGAGCTGTTTTTT.

This clonotype was observed many times. The chain is built from TRBV12-3 or TRBV12-4 and TRBJ1-6; D is ambiguous. The CDR3 spans 14 residues. V gave up 1 base and J gave up 7 bases, with 8 bases separating them. CDR3 amino acids: CASSLGSPNSPLHF. The CDR3 DNA sequence: TGTGCCAGCAGTTTAGGCAGCCCAAATTCACCCCTCCACTTT.

As concerns this clonotype: Sequence at one end of the junction differs from germline and may be a read error. The chain has TRBV7-7 and TRBJ2-5; D gene uncertain. CDR3 size: 13 residues. Germline V lookup: CDR1 SSHAT, CDR2 FNYEAQ (reference sequence). The CDR3 DNA is TGTGCTAGCAGCTTGCGCAGACAAGAGACCCAGTACTTC. This translates into CASSLRRQETQYF.

This clonotype was observed a few times. The chain combines TRBV4-3 with TRBJ2-3; D is possibly TRBD1 (5 bases). V was clipped by 0 bases and J by 3 bases, with 7 bases between them. The length of the CDR3 is 14 residues. Germline CDR1 is LGHNA and CDR2 is YSLEER. CDR3 sequence: CASSQDRGTDTQYF. CDR3 DNA sequence: TGCGCCAGCAGCCAAGATAGGGGAACAGATACGCAGTATTTT.

DNA of the CDR3: TGTGCCAGCAGTGCCTACAGGGGGCGAGATAACTATGGCTACACCTTC. Amino acids: CASSAYRGRDNYGYTF. This chain uses TRBV28 with TRBJ1-2, with TRBD1 identical over 9 bases. Germline CDR1 MDHEN, CDR2 SYDVKM. V trimming: 5 bases; J trimming: 1 base; junction bases outside the gene matches: 8. The CDR3 runs 16 residues.

There are a few counts of this clonotype. The V gene is TRBV12-3 or TRBV12-4, the J gene TRBJ2-5; a weak D match, TRBD1 (7 bases). V lost 5 bases, J lost 8 bases, and 18 bases lay in between. The CDR3 consists of 14 residues. Here the CDR3 reads CASSPMEGAYTQYF. The DNA of the CDR3 is TGTGCCAGCAGTCCCATGGAGGGGGCGTATACCCAGTACTTC.

This clonotype was detected many times. The CDR3 sequence: CSARAQPQYGYTF. Written as DNA, the CDR3 is TGCAGTGCTAGAGCCCAACCCCAATATGGCTACACCTTC. The chain couples TRBV20-1 to TRBJ1-2, with D unclear. CDR1 is DFQATT and CDR2 is SNEGSKA in the germline V gene (reference sequence). V lost 1 base to trimming and J lost 5 bases, with 11 bases between them. The CDR3 contains 13 residues.

About this clonotype: A much larger clone lies one base from this, so it may be a read error. The chain couples TRBV12-3 or TRBV12-4 to TRBJ2-3, with TRBD1 matching over 7 bases. This CDR3 region has 15 residues. CDR3 loop: CAGSTGQVRTDTQYF. The CDR3 DNA follows: TGTGCCGGCAGTACCGGACAGGTTCGCACAGATACGCAGTATTTT.

Comment on this clonotype: At one end, the junction sequence differs from germline, possibly due to a read error. Written as DNA, the CDR3 is TGTGCCAGCAGCCCACGCTTGGCGGGGGTGTACAATGAGCGGTTCTTC. Protein sequence: CASSPRLAGVYNERFF. The V call is TRBV14, the J call TRBJ2-1; 7 bases line up with TRBD2. The germline CDR1 and CDR2 sequences are SGHDN and FVKESK. The CDR3 extends over 16 amino acids.

The chain joins TRBV7-2 to TRBJ1-2, with 8 bases fitting TRBD1. This CDR3 has 13 residues. Germline loops: CDR1 SGHTA, CDR2 FQGNSA. J gave up 3 bases and V 5 bases, and 2 bases lay outside the gene matches. The CDR3 region has the DNA TGTGCCAGCAGCCCAGGGGGCCACTATGGCTACACCTTC. Translation: CASSPGGHYGYTF.

With regard to this clonotype: A much larger clone is a single base away; this may be a read error. The chain employs TRBV20-1 and TRBJ2-7; D may be TRBD2 (6 bases). CDR1 and CDR2 (germline): DFQATT, SNEGSKA (reference sequence). Trimming shortened V by 6 bases and J by 4 bases, and 16 bases separated the two germline ends. The CDR3 totals 13 residues. The CDR3 nucleotides read TGCAGTGCCCAGCGGGCAGAGCTTTACGAGCAGTACTTC. It is translated as CSAQRAELYEQYF.